Listed here are 31 T cell receptor beta chains from one sample, sequenced in a study of T cell changes during pregnancy in multiple sclerosis. Profiled with immunoSEQ multiplex PCR; TCRdb holds only in-frame clones, not every one. The table includes 55,000 to 65,000 clones, 94% detected once. The sample in question was CD8+ T cells from peripheral blood mononuclear cells, obtained in the third trimester of pregnancy. These receptors were collected from a female donor with multiple sclerosis, enrolled in a pregnancy study.

The chain carries TRBV30 and TRBJ2-7; 7 nucleotides align to TRBD2. CDR3 length: 11 amino acids. Germline assignment: CDR1 GTSNPN and CDR2 SVGIG (reference sequence). The junction had 6 bases not matched to a gene; V was cut back by 4 bases and J by 9 bases. The CDR3 region is CAWTSGPGQYF. CDR3 in DNA: TGTGCCTGGACTAGCGGACCGGGGCAGTACTTC.

The chain recombines TRBV27 with TRBJ2-7; possibly TRBD1 for D (6 bases). Trimming pared 2 bases from V and 3 bases from J, leaving 14 bases between. CDR3 size: 15 residues. CDR1 is MNHEY, CDR2 SMNVEV, per germline (reference sequence). CDR3 bases: TGTGCCAGCAGTTTAAAAGTCGGCAGGGGCTACGAGCAGTACTTC. It yields the protein CASSLKVGRGYEQYF.

The chain joins TRBV15 to TRBJ2-3; unclear D gene. V dropped 3 bases and J dropped 9 bases, with 13 bases sitting between them. Germline V gene sequence: CDR1 LNHNV, CDR2 YYDKDF (reference sequence). The CDR3 sequence is 13 residues long. This CDR3 is CATSSEAAGTQYF. In DNA form, the CDR3 reads TGTGCCACCAGCAGTGAAGCCGCCGGGACGCAGTATTTT.

This chain joins TRBV7-2 and TRBJ2-1; D unresolved. V lost 2 bases and J 0 bases, leaving 5 bases between the germline ends. The germline V gene encodes CDR1 SGHTA and CDR2 FQGNSA. The CDR3 consists of 14 residues. DNA for the CDR3: TGTGCCAGCAGCTTATGGAGCTCCTACAATGAGCAGTTCTTC. This codes for CASSLWSSYNEQFF.

The chain employs TRBV7-2 and TRBJ2-3; 7 positions agree with TRBD1. V lost 7 bases, J lost 0 bases, and 10 bases stayed unmatched. Germline V gene sequence: CDR1 SGHTA, CDR2 FQGNSA. The CDR3 is made up of 16 amino acids. The CDR3 is CASNTPGQSSTDTQYF. CDR3 bases: TGTGCCAGCAACACACCGGGACAGTCGAGCACAGATACGCAGTATTTT.

This rearrangement joins TRBV11-1 to TRBJ2-2; the D gene is possibly TRBD1 (5 bases). V lost 2 bases and J lost 0, with 7 bases in between. Germline CDR1 SGHAT, CDR2 FQDESV (reference sequence). The CDR3 totals 15 residues. For the CDR3, the DNA is TGTGCCAGCAGCTTAATGACAGCGAACACCGGGGAGCTGTTTTTT. As protein: CASSLMTANTGELFF.

There are a few counts of this clone. The V call is TRBV27, the J call TRBJ2-3; a possible D gene is TRBD2 (6 bases). The V gene lost 1 base and the J gene lost 4 bases, with 12 bases spanning the gap. In germline, CDR1 is MNHEY, CDR2 SMNVEV (reference sequence). This CDR3 region has 15 residues. In DNA form, the CDR3 reads TGTGCCAGCAGTTTATTGGAGGGGAGAGCAGATACGCAGTATTTT. As protein: CASSLLEGRADTQYF.

In its sample, this clone was seen once. The CDR3 region has the DNA TGTGCCAGTAGGGTCACAGGGTGGTCCTACAATGAGCAGTTCTTC. Protein: CASRVTGWSYNEQFF. The J gene is TRBJ2-1, the V gene TRBV19, with D possibly being TRBD1 (6 bases). CDR1 is LNHDA and CDR2 is SQIVND in the germline V gene (reference sequence). The CDR3 spans 15 residues. V was shortened by 6 bases and J by 1 base, with 13 bases between the two germline ends.

The genes are TRBV13 and TRBJ2-7, with TRBD2 matching 11 bases. The CDR3 is made up of 16 amino acids. CDR1 PRHDT and CDR2 FYEKMQ come from the germline V gene (reference sequence). The ends lost 4 bases at V and 1 base at J; junction bases unmatched: 6. In nucleotides, the CDR3 is TGTGCCAGCAGCTCAAGGGGACTAGCGGCTTCCTACGAGCAGTACTTC. Residues: CASSSRGLAASYEQYF.

The chain is built from TRBV2 and TRBJ2-7; 7 bases agree with TRBD2. Germline lookup yields CDR1 SNHLY and CDR2 FYNNEI. V shed 7 bases, J shed 12 bases, and the junction held 18 bases outside the gene matches. The CDR3 consists of 14 residues. CDR3 region: CASKGGLAAPRWYF. CDR3 coding DNA: TGTGCCAGCAAGGGAGGGCTAGCGGCTCCCCGTTGGTACTTC.

The gene calls are TRBV27 and TRBJ2-1, with TRBD2 matching over 11 bases. This CDR3 is 15 amino acids long. V lost 7 bases to trimming and J lost 5 bases; unmatched junction nucleotides: 7. Germline CDR1 reads MNHEY; CDR2 reads SMNVEV (reference sequence). CDR3 amino acids: CASTLAGGPNNEQFF. CDR3 DNA sequence: TGTGCCAGCACCTTAGCGGGAGGGCCGAACAATGAGCAGTTCTTC.

V gene TRBV27 combines with J gene TRBJ2-3; no definite D call. V lost 6 bases, J lost 1 base, and 8 bases lay in between. This CDR3 spans 13 amino acids. Germline values: CDR1 MNHEY, CDR2 SMNVEV (reference sequence). The CDR3 DNA follows: TGTGCCAGCAGAGCCCCCTGCACAGATACGCAGTATTTT. This encodes CASRAPCTDTQYF.

The V and J genes are TRBV11-2 and TRBJ2-2; unclear D gene. From germline, CDR1 is SGHAT and CDR2 FQNNGV. V gave up 3 bases and J gave up 6 bases, with 5 bases separating them. CDR3 length equals 12 residues. CDR3 in amino acids: CASSFSPGELFF. The CDR3 DNA follows: TGTGCCAGCAGCTTTTCTCCCGGGGAGCTGTTTTTT.

This chain connects TRBV9 to TRBJ1-1; possibly TRBD1 for D (6 bases). The CDR3 contains 15 residues. Germline loops: CDR1 SGDLS, CDR2 YYNGEE. V was cut by 4 bases and J by 3 bases, with 16 bases left in between. This chain's CDR3 is CASSPRTVDYTEAFF. CDR3 coding DNA: TGTGCCAGCAGCCCCCGGACAGTAGACTACACTGAAGCTTTCTTT.

This chain joins TRBV4-3 and TRBJ2-1, with D tentatively TRBD2 (5 bases). Per germline, CDR1 LGHNA and CDR2 YSLEER. The V and J ends lost 1 base and 4 bases respectively, with 20 bases between them. The CDR3 extends over 18 amino acids. This chain's CDR3 is CASSQVYGGADTYNEQFF. DNA of the CDR3: TGCGCCAGCAGCCAAGTTTACGGAGGAGCGGATACTTACAATGAGCAGTTCTTC.

The chain joins TRBV11-3 to TRBJ2-3; a weak D match, TRBD2 (5 bases). V lost 8 bases, J lost 3 bases, and 12 bases lay in between. This CDR3 is built from 13 residues. Germline CDR1 reads SGHNT; CDR2 reads YENEEA. CDR3 protein: CASGEWGTDTQYF. The CDR3 nucleotides read TGTGCCAGCGGGGAGTGGGGAACAGATACGCAGTATTTT.

The chain uses TRBV7-2 and TRBJ2-2; 9 positions match TRBD2. Germline CDR1 is SGHTA and CDR2 is FQGNSA. The junction had 1 base not matched to a gene; V was cut back by 3 bases and J by 5 bases. This CDR3 comprises 14 residues. DNA of the CDR3: TGTGCCAGCAGCTTTAGCGGGAGTACCGGGGAGCTGTTTTTT. Translation gives CASSFSGSTGELFF.

V and J are TRBV12-2 and TRBJ1-1; the table assigns TRBD1, which was not confirmed against the DNA. TRBV12-2 is given as a pseudogene. The CDR3 contains 14 residues. The CDR3 coding sequence is TGTGCAAGTCGCTTAGCTCACAGGGTGACTGAAGCTTTCTTT. Its protein product is CASRLAHRVTEAFF.

The chain employs TRBV10-2 and TRBJ2-1, with TRBD2 matching 12 bases. There are 13 residues in the CDR3. Germline V gene lookup returns CDR1 WSHSY and CDR2 SAAADI. J lost 7 bases, V lost 8 bases, and 3 bases had no gene match. CDR3 DNA sequence: TGCGCCAGCCGGACTAGCGGGGTAAATGAGCAGTTCTTC. It yields the protein CASRTSGVNEQFF.

J is TRBJ2-7 and V is TRBV5-6; possibly TRBD2 for D (5 bases). Deletions cut 5 bases from V and 2 bases from J, with 14 bases between. The CDR3 is made up of 14 amino acids. Germline loops: CDR1 SGHDT, CDR2 YYEEEE. Written as DNA, the CDR3 is TGTGCCAGCAGATACGGGGTGGACCCCTACGAGCAGTACTTC. Protein product: CASRYGVDPYEQYF. Looking up the rest from reference TRBV5-6 and TRBJ2-7 gives the full variable domain: DAGVTQSPTHLIKTRGQQVTLRCSPKSGHDTVSWYQQALGQGPQFIFQYYEEEERQRGNFPDRFSGHQFPNYSSELNVNALLLGDSALYLCASRYGVDPYEQYFGPGTRLTVT.

This clone was found a few times. The V call is TRBV10-3, the J call TRBJ1-1, with D hard to call. The germline V gene has CDR1 ENHRY and CDR2 SYGVKD. The CDR3 loop spans 15 amino acids. The germline V and J ends were trimmed by 2 bases and 1 base, with 11 bases remaining between them. For the CDR3, the DNA is TGTGCCATCAGTGAGCCGGAGGCCGGGAACACTGAAGCTTTCTTT. It encodes CAISEPEAGNTEAFF.

This chain uses TRBV27 with TRBJ2-1, with 12 nucleotides matching TRBD2. Germline lookup yields CDR1 MNHEY and CDR2 SMNVEV (reference sequence). The V gene end was trimmed by 2 bases and the J gene end by 4 bases; junction bases not matched to a gene: 3. The CDR3 extends over 16 amino acids. The CDR3 reads CASSLGTSGRYNEQFF. Written as DNA, the CDR3 is TGTGCCAGCAGTTTAGGGACTAGCGGGCGTTACAATGAGCAGTTCTTC.

The J gene is TRBJ2-7, the V gene TRBV27; 9 nucleotides match TRBD1. The CDR3 is 12 residues long. The germline V gene encodes CDR1 MNHEY and CDR2 SMNVEV (reference sequence). The trim removed 6 bases at V and 6 bases at J, leaving 3 bases unmatched. The CDR3 nucleotides read TGTGCCAGCAGCACAGGGGGCCTCGAGCAGTACTTC. Protein product: CASSTGGLEQYF.

The DNA for the CDR3 is TGTGCCAGCAGTTTACGGGATCATGAGCAGTTCTTC. Amino acids: CASSLRDHEQFF. The chain combines TRBV27 with TRBJ2-1, with D perhaps matching TRBD2 (5 bases). Germline V gives CDR1 MNHEY, CDR2 SMNVEV (reference sequence). The length of the CDR3 is 12 residues. With 2 bases removed from V and 8 bases from J, the gap between germline ends came to 7 bases.

This rearrangement joins TRBV11-2 to TRBJ2-7; 8 nucleotides align to TRBD2. CDR3 length: 15 residues. V lost 5 bases, J lost 0 bases, and 6 bases stayed unmatched. Germline CDR1 reads SGHAT; CDR2 reads FQNNGV. In nucleotides, the CDR3 is TGTGCCAGCAGCCACCTGAGCGGGAGCTCCTACGAGCAGTACTTC. Its protein product is CASSHLSGSSYEQYF.

The count of this clone is one. The CDR3 loop reads CASSPEGEKLFF. CDR3 coding DNA: TGTGCCAGCAGCCCCGAGGGTGAAAAACTGTTTTTT. J is TRBJ1-4 and V is TRBV16; D is unclear. V gave up 4 bases and J gave up 7 bases, with 7 bases separating them. The CDR3 contains 12 residues. Germline V gene sequence: CDR1 KGHSY, CDR2 FQNENV.

V usage is TRBV4-1 and J usage is TRBJ2-7, with a possible D match to TRBD2 (6 bases). From germline, CDR1 is MGHRA and CDR2 YSYEKL. The CDR3 is made up of 15 amino acids. V was shortened by 4 bases and J by 1 base, with 14 bases between the two germline ends. The CDR3 coding sequence is TGCGCCAGCAGCCCTTGGGTTAGCGGATCCTACGAGCAGTACTTC. Protein sequence: CASSPWVSGSYEQYF.

The chain combines TRBV27 with TRBJ1-1; TRBD1 agrees at 10 bases. Losses at the gene ends were 2 bases for V and 3 bases for J; bases not matched to a gene: 3. CDR3 size: 15 residues. Germline assignment: CDR1 MNHEY and CDR2 SMNVEV (reference sequence). Here the CDR3 reads CASSLVGTGDTEAFF. The CDR3 region has the DNA TGTGCCAGCAGTTTAGTTGGGACAGGGGACACTGAAGCTTTCTTT.

The J gene is TRBJ2-1, the V gene TRBV29-1, with D possibly being TRBD1 (6 bases). Per the germline V gene, CDR1 is SQVTM and CDR2 is ANQGSEA. CDR3 length: 15 residues. The V gene lost 3 bases and the J gene lost 6 bases, with 18 bases spanning the gap. CDR3 coding DNA: TGCAGCGTTGAGGGGACAACCGAAAGCGGCAATGAGCAGTTCTTC. Translated: CSVEGTTESGNEQFF.

The chain couples TRBV25-1 to TRBJ2-7; 10 bases line up with TRBD1. There are 17 residues in the CDR3. CDR1 is MGHDK and CDR2 is SYGVNS in the germline V gene. V was pared by 1 base and J by 0 bases, with 6 bases of the junction left unmatched. The CDR3 spells CASSESTGTGDSYEQYF. CDR3 bases: TGTGCCAGCAGTGAATCAACCGGGACAGGGGACTCCTACGAGCAGTACTTC.

The chain uses TRBV11-2 and TRBJ1-2; a weak D match, TRBD1 (6 bases). This CDR3 has 14 residues. CDR1 is SGHAT, CDR2 FQNNGV, per germline. With 1 base removed from V and 8 bases from J, the gap between germline ends came to 14 bases. CDR3 loop: CASSLGRQANGYTF. DNA for the CDR3: TGTGCCAGCAGCTTAGGCCGACAGGCCAACGGCTACACCTTC.